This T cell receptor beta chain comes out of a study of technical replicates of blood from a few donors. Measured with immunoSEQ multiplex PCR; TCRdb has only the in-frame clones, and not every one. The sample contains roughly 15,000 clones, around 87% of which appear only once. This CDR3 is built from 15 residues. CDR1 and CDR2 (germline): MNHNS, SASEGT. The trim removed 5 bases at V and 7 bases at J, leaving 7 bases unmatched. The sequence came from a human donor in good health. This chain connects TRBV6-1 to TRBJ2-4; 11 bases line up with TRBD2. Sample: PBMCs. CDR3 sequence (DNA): TGTGCCAGCAGTCATCTGACTAGCGGGGCGAACATTCAGTACTTC. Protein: CASSHLTSGANIQYF.